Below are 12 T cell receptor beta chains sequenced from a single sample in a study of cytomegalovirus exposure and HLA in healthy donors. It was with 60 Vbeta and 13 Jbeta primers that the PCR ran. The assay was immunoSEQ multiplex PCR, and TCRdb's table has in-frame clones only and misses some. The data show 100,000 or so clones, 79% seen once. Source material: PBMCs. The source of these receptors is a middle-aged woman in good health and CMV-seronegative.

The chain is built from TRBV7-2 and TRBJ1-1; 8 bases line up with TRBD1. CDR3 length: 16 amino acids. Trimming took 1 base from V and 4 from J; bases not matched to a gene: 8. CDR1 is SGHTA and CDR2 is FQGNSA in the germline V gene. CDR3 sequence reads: CASSLDRTGWGTEAFF. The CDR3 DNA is TGTGCCAGCAGCTTAGACCGGACAGGGTGGGGCACTGAAGCTTTCTTT.

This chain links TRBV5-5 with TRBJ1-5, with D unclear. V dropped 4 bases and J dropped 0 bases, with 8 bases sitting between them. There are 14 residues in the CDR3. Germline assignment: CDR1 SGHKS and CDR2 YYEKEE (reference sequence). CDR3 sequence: CASSGGFSNQPQHF. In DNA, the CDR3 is TGTGCCAGCAGCGGCGGGTTTAGCAATCAGCCCCAGCATTTT. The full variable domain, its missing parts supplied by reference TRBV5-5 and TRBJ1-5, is DAGVTQSPTHLIKTRGQQVTLRCSPISGHKSVSWYQQVLGQGPQFIFQYYEKEERGRGNFPDRFSARQFPNYSSELNVNALLLGDSALYLCASSGGFSNQPQHFGDGTRLSIL.

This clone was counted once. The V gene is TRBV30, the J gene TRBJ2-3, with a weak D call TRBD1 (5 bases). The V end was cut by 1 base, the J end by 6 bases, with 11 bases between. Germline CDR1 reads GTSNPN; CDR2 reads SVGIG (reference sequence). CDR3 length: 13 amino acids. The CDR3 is CAWSEGYTDTQYF. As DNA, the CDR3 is TGTGCCTGGAGTGAGGGGTACACTGATACGCAGTATTTT.

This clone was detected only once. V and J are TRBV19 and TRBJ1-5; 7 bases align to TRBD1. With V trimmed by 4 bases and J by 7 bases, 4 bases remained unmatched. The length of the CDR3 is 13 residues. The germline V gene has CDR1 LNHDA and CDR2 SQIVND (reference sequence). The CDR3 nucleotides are TGTGCCAGTAGTACAGGGACAGAACAGCCCCAGCATTTT. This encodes CASSTGTEQPQHF.

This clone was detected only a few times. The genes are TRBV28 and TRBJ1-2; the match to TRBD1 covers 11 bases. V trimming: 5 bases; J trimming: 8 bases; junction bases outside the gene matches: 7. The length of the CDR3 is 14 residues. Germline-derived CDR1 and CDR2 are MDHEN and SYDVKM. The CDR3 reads CASSPPGQGGGYTF. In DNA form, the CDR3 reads TGTGCCAGCAGTCCCCCGGGACAGGGGGGCGGCTACACCTTC.

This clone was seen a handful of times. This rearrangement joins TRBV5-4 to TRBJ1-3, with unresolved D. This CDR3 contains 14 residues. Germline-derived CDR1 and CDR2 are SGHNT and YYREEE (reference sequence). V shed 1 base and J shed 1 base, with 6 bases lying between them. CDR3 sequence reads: CASSLTRSGNTIYF. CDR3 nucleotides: TGTGCCAGCAGCTTGACGAGGTCTGGAAACACCATATATTTT.

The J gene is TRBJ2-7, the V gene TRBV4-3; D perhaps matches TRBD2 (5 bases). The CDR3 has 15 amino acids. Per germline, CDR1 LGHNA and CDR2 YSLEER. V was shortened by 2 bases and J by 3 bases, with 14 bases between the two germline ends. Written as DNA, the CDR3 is TGCGCCAGCAGCCAAAATTTCCAACGGGGCTACGAGCAGTACTTC. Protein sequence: CASSQNFQRGYEQYF.

As DNA, the CDR3 is TGTGCCAGCAGTTCCGGGACAGGGGGTTCATTTAGGGGCTACACCTTC. The encoded protein is CASSSGTGGSFRGYTF. V and J are TRBV27 and TRBJ1-2; 11 bases are shared with TRBD1. The CDR3 runs 16 residues. J lost 8 bases, V lost 4 bases, and 12 bases had no gene match. The germline CDR1 and CDR2 sequences are MNHEY and SMNVEV (reference sequence).

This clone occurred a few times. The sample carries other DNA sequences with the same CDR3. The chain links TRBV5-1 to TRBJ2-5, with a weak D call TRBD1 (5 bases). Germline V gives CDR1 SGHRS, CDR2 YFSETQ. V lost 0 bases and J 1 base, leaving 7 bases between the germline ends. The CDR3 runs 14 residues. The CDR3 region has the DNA TGCGCCAGCAGCTTGGGGCAGGGCCAAGAGACCCAGTACTTC. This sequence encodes CASSLGQGQETQYF.

In DNA, the CDR3 is TGTGCCAGCACCACGGGGGGTTTCCAAGAGACCCAGTACTTC. Translated: CASTTGGFQETQYF. The rearrangement links TRBV5-4 to TRBJ2-5; 7 bases align to TRBD2. Germline V gene lookup returns CDR1 SGHNT and CDR2 YYREEE (reference sequence). There are 14 residues in the CDR3. J lost 1 base, V lost 6 bases, and 6 bases had no gene match.

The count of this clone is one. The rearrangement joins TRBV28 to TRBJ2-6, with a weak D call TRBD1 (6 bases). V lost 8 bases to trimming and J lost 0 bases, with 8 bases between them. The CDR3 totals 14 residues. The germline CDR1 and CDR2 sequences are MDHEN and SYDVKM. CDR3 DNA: TGTGCCAGCGTCAGGGGCTCTGGGGCCAACGTCCTGACTTTC. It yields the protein CASVRGSGANVLTF.

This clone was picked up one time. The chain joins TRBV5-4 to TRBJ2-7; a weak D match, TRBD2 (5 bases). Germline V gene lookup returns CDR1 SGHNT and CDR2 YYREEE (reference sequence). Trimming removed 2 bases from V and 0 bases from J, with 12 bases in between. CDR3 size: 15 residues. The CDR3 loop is CASSLGSGSSYEQYF. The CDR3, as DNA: TGTGCCAGCAGCTTAGGTAGTGGGAGCTCCTACGAGCAGTACTTC.